Ten or more counts support the clone carrying this T cell receptor beta chain. The antigen is not known. The sample belongs to a study of blood T cells in healthy people across ages. Study-wide results and caveats: With donor CMV status unknown, expanded clonotype changes were possibly confounded.

Each donor gave ten milliliters of peripheral blood. A minimum of 6 micrograms of total RNA was extracted per sample. A sample-barcoded 5' primer and a J-beta primer mix were used in a second PCR of roughly 6 to 11 cycles. Every cDNA molecule carried a tag from a template-switch adaptor bearing 12 random nucleotides. TCRdb itself ran the 5' RACE reads through MiXCR, one entry per CDR3 protein. Of over 550,000 distinct CDR3 sequences in the sample, less than 35% were seen once. The sequenced sample consisted of blood. This TCR was sampled from a woman aged 80 or over in good health.

This CDR3 is CSALSLAGGPYEQYF. CDR3 in DNA: TGCAGTGCCCTTTCCCTAGCGGGGGGTCCCTACGAGCAGTACTTC. The genes are TRBV20-1 and TRBJ2-7; 11 positions agree with TRBD2. The CDR3 runs to 15 residues. The germline V gene encodes CDR1 DFQATT and CDR2 SNEGSKA (reference sequence). The V segment lost 6 bases and the J segment 2 bases; nucleotides outside the gene matches: 9.